This note documents a single TCR beta chain sequence. Its cognate antigen is unknown. Sequencing was performed with immunoSEQ multiplex PCR; in TCRdb, only in-frame clones are kept and a portion is missing. Seen here are just over 20,000 clones, around 83% observed once, and the top ten hold 1.5% to 2%. CDR3 length: 16 residues. Germline values: CDR1 LGHNA, CDR2 YSLEER. Trimming at V came to 0 bases and at J to 7 bases, leaving 4 bases not matched to a gene. This sample was taken from a study of T cells in narcolepsy. General study findings and limits: Reportedly, autoreactive clonotypes were serially detected in patients' blood but not controls'. Some memory CD4+ repertoires had no autoreactive clone sequences. Comparing one patient's CSF and blood CD4+ clonotypes highlighted HCRT- and TRIB2-specific autoreactive clonotypes.

Sequencing was carried out using memory (CD45RA-) CD4+ T cells from blood. The chain employs TRBV4-3 and TRBJ2-1; 12 bases are shared with TRBD2. This clonotype was obtained from a human donor in good health. CDR3 in DNA: TGCGCCAGCAGCCAAGATTTGACTAGCGGGAGAAATGAGCAGTTCTTC. Its protein is CASSQDLTSGRNEQFF.